This T cell receptor (beta chain) comes out of a study of blood T cell repertoires in COVID-19. Whole-study context: Material from acute and convalescent COVID-19 was sourced from the United States, Italy and Spain. PBMCs, B-cell-depleted T cells, or T cells were the source of the cDNA or gDNA that made up the material.

A Seattle source enrolled patients during active infection and followed them longitudinally. The protocol was immunoSEQ multiplex PCR, while the TCRdb copy is restricted to in-frame clones and leaves out a portion. The sample yields about 170,000 clones, around 84% seen once. Germline CDR1 is MDHEN and CDR2 is SYDVKM. The CDR3 is made up of 14 amino acids. Unmatched junction bases numbered 6, after V lost 5 bases and J lost 4 bases. The receptor was isolated from a woman in her seventies with COVID-19, enrolled during active disease. V gene TRBV28 combines with J gene TRBJ1-1, with 8 nucleotides matching TRBD1. Specimen: peripheral blood. The DNA of the CDR3 is TGTGCCAGCAGTCTAGGGACAGGTGGCACTGAAGCTTTCTTT. Translating it yields CASSLGTGGTEAFF.